The following is a T cell receptor beta chain sequence with its context. Every patient relapsed after autologous stem cell transplantation, and brentuximab vedotin exposure varied. This CDR3 is 16 amino acids long. Trimming stripped 4 bases from V and 0 bases from J, with 15 bases between. The germline gives CDR1 SQVTM, CDR2 ANQGSEA. This sample was taken from a study of PD-1 blockade in classical Hodgkin lymphoma. Here immunoSEQ multiplex PCR was the method, and the copy in TCRdb shows in-frame clones only, minus some. This sample yields tens of thousands of clones, of which more than 70% are seen a single time; about a fifth belongs to the top ten.

Material: peripheral blood mononuclear cells (PBMCs), obtained at baseline. The chain combines TRBV29-1 with TRBJ2-2; TRBD1 might be the D (6 bases). This sequence originates from a human donor with classical Hodgkin lymphoma. CDR3 DNA sequence: TGCAGCGTTGGGGACCCCAGGGGTGCGAACACCGGGGAGCTGTTTTTT. It specifies CSVGDPRGANTGELFF.